This T cell receptor (beta chain) was identified in a study of shared clonotypes between healthy human individuals. Study-level points and caveats: Naive CD4 clonotype sharing across several donors was roughly 5%. Generally, naive subsets came out with larger estimated richness than memory subsets.

To note about this clone: The antigen remains undetermined.

CD8 cells regarded as naive lacked CD45RO, were positively chosen for CCR7, and omitted terminally differentiated effector memory CD45RA+ cells. The V gene lost 4 bases and the J gene lost 5 bases, with 11 bases spanning the gap. The germline V gene encodes CDR1 LNHNV and CDR2 YYDKDF (reference sequence). The CDR3 runs to 13 residues. For each subset, genomic DNA was distributed in equal portions over several immunoSEQ plates. As originally analysed: Junction-only sequences without quality scores came from ImmunoSEQ, so filtering differed. Sequenced by immunoSEQ multiplex PCR; TCRdb stores in-frame clones only, minus some. The V and J calls and clone size come from that table; D and trimming were worked out from the DNA. The table has about 2.1 million clones, 93% seen once.

The chain recombines TRBV15 with TRBJ2-5; D gene unclear. The sample taken for sequencing was naive CD8+ T cells from PBMCs. The receptor was derived from a man aged 18-30 years in good health. Some clones in this sample may be carry-over from other donors' samples. This chain's CDR3 is CATSNLPRETQYF. The CDR3 DNA reads as TGTGCCACCAGCAACCTGCCCCGGGAGACCCAGTACTTC.